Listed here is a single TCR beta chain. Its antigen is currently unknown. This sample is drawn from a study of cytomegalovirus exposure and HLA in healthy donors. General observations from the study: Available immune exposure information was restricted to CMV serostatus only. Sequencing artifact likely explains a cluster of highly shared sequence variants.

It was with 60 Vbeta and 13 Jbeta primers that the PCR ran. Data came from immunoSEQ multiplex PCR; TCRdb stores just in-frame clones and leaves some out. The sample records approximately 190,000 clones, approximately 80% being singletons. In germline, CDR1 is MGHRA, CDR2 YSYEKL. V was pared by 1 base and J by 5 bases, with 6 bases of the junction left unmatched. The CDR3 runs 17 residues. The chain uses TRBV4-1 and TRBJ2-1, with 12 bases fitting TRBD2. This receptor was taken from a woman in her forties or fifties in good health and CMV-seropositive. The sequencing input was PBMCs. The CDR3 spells CASSQVLAGGGDNEQFF. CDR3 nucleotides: TGCGCCAGCAGCCAAGTACTAGCGGGGGGAGGGGACAATGAGCAGTTCTTC.